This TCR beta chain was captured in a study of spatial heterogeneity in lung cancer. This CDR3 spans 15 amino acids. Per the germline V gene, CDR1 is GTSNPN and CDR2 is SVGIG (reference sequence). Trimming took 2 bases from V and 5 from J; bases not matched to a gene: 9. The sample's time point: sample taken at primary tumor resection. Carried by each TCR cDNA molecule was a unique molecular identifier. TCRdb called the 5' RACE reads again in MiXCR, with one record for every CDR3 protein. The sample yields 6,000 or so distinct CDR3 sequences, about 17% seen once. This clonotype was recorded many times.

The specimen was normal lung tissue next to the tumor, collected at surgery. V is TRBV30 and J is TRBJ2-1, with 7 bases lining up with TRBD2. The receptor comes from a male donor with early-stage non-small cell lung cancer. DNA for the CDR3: TGTGCCTGGAGTATTGTAGGTCTAGCGGACAATGAGCAGTTCTTC. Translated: CAWSIVGLADNEQFF.